This T cell receptor beta chain was identified in a study of blood T cell repertoires in COVID-19. Turning to the study itself: The analysed material was cDNA or gDNA that came from T cells, B-cell-depleted T cells, or PBMCs.

The method was immunoSEQ multiplex PCR; TCRdb's version includes in-frame clones alone and lacks a portion of them. The sample lists about 520,000 clones, approximately 83% occurring once. The sample taken for sequencing was peripheral blood. The TCR was taken from a human donor in a cohort sampled during active COVID-19.

The CDR3 protein is CASSLGPRGGEKLFF. For the CDR3, the DNA is TGCGCCAGCAGCTTGGGCCCAAGGGGTGGTGAAAAACTGTTTTTT. This chain connects TRBV5-1 to TRBJ1-4, with D perhaps TRBD1 (5 bases). The length of the CDR3 is 15 residues. Deletions cut 0 bases from V and 7 bases from J, with 13 bases between. CDR1 and CDR2 (germline): SGHRS, YFSETQ.